The T cell receptor (beta chain) described here comes from a study of tumor-infiltrating lymphocytes in localized non-small cell lung cancer. V was pared by 0 bases and J by 0 bases, with 12 bases between. Germline-derived CDR1 and CDR2 are MGHRA and YSYEKL. CDR3 length: 17 amino acids. Sequencing was performed with immunoSEQ multiplex PCR; in TCRdb, only in-frame clones are kept and a portion is missing. The table shows about 18,000 clones, with around 72% occurring only once. The chain couples TRBV4-1 to TRBJ2-1; maybe TRBD2 (6 bases). Material: lung tumor tissue. This receptor was taken from a human donor with non-small cell lung cancer. The CDR3 region has the DNA TGCGCCAGCAGCCAAGAGGGGGAGGCGAGCTCCTACAATGAGCAGTTCTTC. Protein sequence: CASSQEGEASSYNEQFF.